A single sample gave rise to the 32 T cell receptor beta chains below, sequenced in a study of cytomegalovirus exposure and HLA in healthy donors. A multiplex PCR was run with 60 Vbeta primers and 13 Jbeta primers. Only in-frame clones appear in the TCRdb table, and some are missing; sequencing was by immunoSEQ multiplex PCR. Among under 250,000 clones listed, approximately 81% were seen once. Sequences were obtained from PBMCs. The source of these receptors is a woman aged 60-75 years in good health and CMV-seropositive.

The V gene is TRBV7-2, the J gene TRBJ2-7, with 7 bases that match TRBD2. There are 17 residues in the CDR3. With V trimmed by 2 bases and J by 2 bases, 12 bases remained unmatched. The germline V gene encodes CDR1 SGHTA and CDR2 FQGNSA. In DNA, the CDR3 is TGTGCCAGCAGCTTAATTTTTGGGAGGGCTACCGCCTACGAGCAGTACTTC. Protein: CASSLIFGRATAYEQYF.

This clone was seen a handful of times. This sequence joins TRBV6-1 and TRBJ1-2, with D uncertain. The CDR3 length is 14 residues. V was clipped by 8 bases and J by 6 bases, with 19 bases between them. CDR1 is MNHNS and CDR2 is SASEGT in the germline V gene. The CDR3 DNA reads TGTGCCAGCTTAGCCCGAGCCCCTAGAAATGGCTACACCTTC. This encodes CASLARAPRNGYTF.

The chain joins TRBV5-1 to TRBJ2-2; possible D gene TRBD2, 6 bases. The V and J ends lost 3 bases and 3 bases respectively, with 21 bases between them. Looked up from germline, CDR1 is SGHRS and CDR2 is YFSETQ. The CDR3 contains 18 residues. The chain's CDR3 is CASSWERGEGDYTGELFF. The CDR3 DNA reads TGCGCCAGCAGCTGGGAGCGTGGAGAAGGGGACTACACCGGGGAGCTGTTTTTT.

The chain recombines TRBV5-1 with TRBJ2-1; 9 bases line up with TRBD1. The ends lost 4 bases at V and 7 bases at J; junction bases unmatched: 9. The germline V gene has CDR1 SGHRS and CDR2 YFSETQ. The CDR3 extends over 15 amino acids. CDR3 sequence: CASSLTGGRSNEQFF. CDR3 nucleotides: TGCGCCAGCAGCCTGACAGGGGGTAGGAGTAATGAGCAGTTCTTC.

This clone was recorded a few times. The rearrangement uses TRBV7-6 and TRBJ2-5; weak D call: TRBD1 (5 bases). Germline V CDR1 and CDR2: SGHVS, FNYEAQ. This CDR3 is 14 amino acids long. Deletions cut 6 bases from V and 6 bases from J, with 17 bases between. CDR3 DNA sequence: TGTGCCAGCAGTCCTGGACATACGATTCAGACCCAGTACTTC. It encodes CASSPGHTIQTQYF.

This chain uses TRBV30 with TRBJ1-5; D unclear. CDR1 GTSNPN and CDR2 SVGIG come from the germline V gene (reference sequence). The germline V and J ends were trimmed by 5 bases and 1 base, with 9 bases remaining between them. The CDR3 is made up of 13 amino acids. The CDR3 protein is CAWEVWSNQPQHF. Here the CDR3 DNA reads TGTGCCTGGGAGGTTTGGAGCAATCAGCCCCAGCATTTT.

This clone was counted a single time. The V call is TRBV6-5, the J call TRBJ2-7; 9 bases agree with TRBD1. Per germline, CDR1 MNHEY and CDR2 SVGAGI. This CDR3 is built from 14 residues. Losses at the gene ends were 4 bases for V and 5 bases for J; bases not matched to a gene: 6. CDR3 protein: CASSFGTGIDEQYF. The CDR3 DNA follows: TGTGCCAGCAGTTTTGGGACAGGGATCGACGAGCAGTACTTC.

This sequence joins TRBV4-1 and TRBJ2-3; 7 bases agree with TRBD2. The CDR3 covers 16 residues. Germline CDR1 reads MGHRA; CDR2 reads YSYEKL. V lost 4 bases to trimming and J lost 5 bases; unmatched junction nucleotides: 12. This chain's CDR3 is CASSPSGRAGGDTQYF. CDR3 nucleotides: TGCGCCAGCAGCCCCTCAGGGAGGGCCGGGGGAGATACGCAGTATTTT.

This chain joins TRBV5-1 and TRBJ2-5; no clear D. This CDR3 region has 13 residues. V shed 6 bases and J shed 3 bases, with 12 bases lying between them. Germline loops: CDR1 SGHRS, CDR2 YFSETQ. CDR3 residues: CASTETPKETQYF. The CDR3 DNA sequence: TGCGCCAGCACCGAGACACCGAAAGAGACCCAGTACTTC.

This clone came up a few times. The V call is TRBV2, the J call TRBJ2-3; possibly TRBD2 for D (6 bases). Trimming took 5 bases from V and 3 from J, leaving 18 bases between them. Germline V gene data show CDR1 as SNHLY and CDR2 as FYNNEI. The CDR3 spans 16 residues. This chain's CDR3 is CASSRLELAGTDTQYF. The CDR3 DNA sequence: TGTGCCAGCAGTCGACTAGAACTTGCCGGAACAGATACGCAGTATTTT. Looking up the rest from reference TRBV2 and TRBJ2-3 gives the full variable domain: EPEVTQTPSHQVTQMGQEVILRCVPISNHLYFYWYRQILGQKVEFLVSFYNNEISEKSEIFDDQFSVERPDGSNFTLKIRSTKLEDSAMYFCASSRLELAGTDTQYFGPGTRLTVL.

This clone appeared a few times. The chain combines TRBV27 with TRBJ2-7, with 10 bases identical to TRBD1. The CDR3 has 15 amino acids. Trimming at V came to 3 bases and at J to 1 base, leaving 3 bases not matched to a gene. The germline V gene has CDR1 MNHEY and CDR2 SMNVEV (reference sequence). In nucleotides, the CDR3 is TGTGCCAGCAGTTTCCGACAGGGGGCGTCCTACGAGCAGTACTTC. Amino acid sequence: CASSFRQGASYEQYF.

The V call is TRBV10-3, the J call TRBJ2-2; D may be TRBD2 (6 bases). The CDR3 is made up of 17 amino acids. Looked up from germline, CDR1 is ENHRY and CDR2 is SYGVKD. V was cut by 6 bases and J by 1 base, with 18 bases left in between. CDR3 sequence: CAIRTGTPTLNTGELFF. The CDR3 bases are TGTGCCATCAGGACCGGGACTCCTACCCTGAACACCGGGGAGCTGTTTTTT.

This chain uses TRBV5-6 with TRBJ2-2, with D possibly TRBD2 on 5 matching bases. There are 14 residues in the CDR3. Germline CDR1 SGHDT, CDR2 YYEEEE. With 4 bases removed from V and 2 bases from J, the gap between germline ends came to 9 bases. In nucleotides, the CDR3 is TGTGCCAGCAGCACGGGAATTAACACCGGGGAGCTGTTTTTT. Translated, it gives CASSTGINTGELFF.

The chain carries TRBV18 and TRBJ1-2; 9 bases line up with TRBD1. V lost 1 base and J lost 4; bases outside the gene matches: 4. The CDR3 consists of 15 residues. Germline CDR1 reads KGHSH; CDR2 reads LQKENI. The CDR3 loop reads CASSPLSDRGYGYTF. In DNA, the CDR3 is TGTGCCAGCTCACCACTTTCGGACAGGGGCTATGGCTACACCTTC.

This clone was counted a single time. V usage is TRBV19 and J usage is TRBJ1-5; D ambiguous. CDR3 length: 15 amino acids. CDR1 and CDR2 (germline): LNHDA, SQIVND (reference sequence). V lost 0 bases to trimming and J lost 4 bases, with 10 bases between them. The CDR3 bases are TGTGCCAGTAGTATAGATCTTCGGAGGAATCAGCCCCAGCATTTT. This gives the protein CASSIDLRRNQPQHF.

The V and J genes are TRBV9 and TRBJ2-1; D perhaps matches TRBD2 (7 bases). Deletions cut 0 bases from V and 6 bases from J, with 19 bases between. Germline V CDR1 and CDR2: SGDLS, YYNGEE. CDR3 size: 17 residues. CDR3 nucleotides: TGTGCCAGCAGCGTAGCTCCGTGGGGGAGGGGGGGCAATGAGCAGTTCTTC. It translates to CASSVAPWGRGGNEQFF.

The chain recombines TRBV4-1 with TRBJ2-1, with 12 bases identical to TRBD2. With 4 bases clipped from V and 6 bases from J, the junction kept 4 bases outside the gene matches. Per germline, CDR1 MGHRA and CDR2 YSYEKL. The CDR3 spans 15 residues. This chain's CDR3 is CASSRLAGGPNEQFF. Written as DNA, the CDR3 is TGCGCCAGCAGCCGCCTAGCGGGAGGGCCCAATGAGCAGTTCTTC.

The chain joins TRBV14 to TRBJ1-2, with D unclear. This CDR3 contains 14 residues. Per the germline V gene, CDR1 is SGHDN and CDR2 is FVKESK. Trimming removed 1 base from V and 0 bases from J, with 6 bases in between. The CDR3 region is CASSQVRANYGYTF. The CDR3 nucleotides read TGTGCCAGCAGCCAAGTTCGGGCTAACTATGGCTACACCTTC.

The chain links TRBV18 to TRBJ2-3; D unclear. The CDR3 extends over 12 amino acids. V was cut by 2 bases and J by 5 bases, with 5 bases left in between. Germline V lookup: CDR1 KGHSH, CDR2 LQKENI. CDR3 sequence (DNA): TGTGCCAGCTCACCATCAGAAGATACGCAGTATTTT. It translates to CASSPSEDTQYF.

This clone was observed a few times. V gene TRBV5-1 combines with J gene TRBJ2-1; 9 nucleotides agree with TRBD2. The CDR3 is made up of 16 amino acids. Germline CDR1 reads SGHRS; CDR2 reads YFSETQ. Unmatched junction bases numbered 8, after V lost 0 bases and J lost 7 bases. The DNA of the CDR3 is TGCGCCAGCAGCTTGGGGGGCGGGAGGGCCTGGAATGAGCAGTTCTTC. Its protein product is CASSLGGGRAWNEQFF.

The V and J genes are TRBV4-1 and TRBJ1-2; D possibly corresponds to TRBD1 (6 bases). In germline, CDR1 is MGHRA, CDR2 YSYEKL. The CDR3 runs to 15 residues. Deletions cut 5 bases from V and 0 bases from J, with 13 bases between. The CDR3 DNA follows: TGCGCCAGCAGCGAACGGACAGTAGCTAACTATGGCTACACCTTC. As protein: CASSERTVANYGYTF.

The rearrangement joins TRBV30 to TRBJ1-2; tentatively, D is TRBD1 (6 bases). This CDR3 contains 15 residues. Germline V gene lookup returns CDR1 GTSNPN and CDR2 SVGIG (reference sequence). V lost 6 bases, J lost 4 bases, and 21 bases lay in between. CDR3 in amino acids: CACRPQGSQSYGYTF. CDR3 DNA: TGTGCCTGTAGACCTCAGGGGTCCCAATCCTATGGCTACACCTTC.

The chain combines TRBV15 with TRBJ2-7; TRBD2 matches at 7 bases. The CDR3 contains 13 residues. Germline V CDR1 and CDR2: LNHNV, YYDKDF (reference sequence). V shed 0 bases, J shed 4 bases, and the junction held 0 bases outside the gene matches. This CDR3 is CATSREGGYEQYF. CDR3 DNA sequence: TGTGCCACCAGCAGAGAGGGGGGGTACGAGCAGTACTTC. The variable domain in full, completed from reference TRBV15 and TRBJ2-7, reads DAMVIQNPRYQVTQFGKPVTLSCSQTLNHNVMYWYQQKSSQAPKLLFHYYDKDFNNEADTPDNFQSRRPNTSFCFLDIRSPGLGDTAMYLCATSREGGYEQYFGPGTRLTVT.

This clone has more than one count but fewer than ten. J is TRBJ1-4 and V is TRBV2, with TRBD1 identical over 7 bases. The junction had 12 bases not matched to a gene; V was cut back by 6 bases and J by 8 bases. This CDR3 has 15 residues. CDR1 and CDR2 (germline): SNHLY, FYNNEI. The CDR3 region has the DNA TGTGCCAGCAGGCCACAGGGGATTCAGGGAGAAAAACTGTTTTTT. It yields the protein CASRPQGIQGEKLFF. The variable domain in full, completed from reference TRBV2 and TRBJ1-4, reads EPEVTQTPSHQVTQMGQEVILRCVPISNHLYFYWYRQILGQKVEFLVSFYNNEISEKSEIFDDQFSVERPDGSNFTLKIRSTKLEDSAMYFCASRPQGIQGEKLFFGSGTQLSVL.

This clone came up once. The chain links TRBV5-1 to TRBJ2-7; 9 bases fit TRBD1. The CDR3 sequence is 15 residues long. The germline CDR1 and CDR2 sequences are SGHRS and YFSETQ. V lost 2 bases to trimming and J lost 2 bases; unmatched junction nucleotides: 5. CDR3 sequence reads: CASSLDGTGPYEQYF. The DNA for the CDR3 is TGCGCCAGCAGCTTAGACGGGACAGGGCCCTACGAGCAGTACTTC. Looking up the rest from reference TRBV5-1 and TRBJ2-7 gives the full variable domain: KAGVTQTPRYLIKTRGQQVTLSCSPISGHRSVSWYQQTPGQGLQFLFEYFSETQRNKGNFPGRFSGRQFSNSRSEMNVSTLELGDSALYLCASSLDGTGPYEQYFGPGTRLTVT.

This chain links TRBV5-1 with TRBJ2-7; a possible D gene is TRBD2 (5 bases). Looked up from germline, CDR1 is SGHRS and CDR2 is YFSETQ. CDR3 length: 14 amino acids. V was shortened by 9 bases and J by 3 bases, with 19 bases between the two germline ends. The CDR3 sequence is CATSTWGEGYEQYF. Here the CDR3 DNA reads TGCGCCACCTCAACTTGGGGTGAGGGCTACGAGCAGTACTTC.

The V and J genes are TRBV5-6 and TRBJ2-5; a weak D match, TRBD2 (5 bases). The CDR3 runs to 15 residues. CDR1 and CDR2 from the germline V gene are SGHDT and YYEEEE. V lost 2 bases and J lost 1, with 12 bases in between. The DNA for the CDR3 is TGTGCCAGCAGCTTAGTTTGGACTTCCCAAGAGACCCAGTACTTC. Translation gives CASSLVWTSQETQYF.

The V gene is TRBV7-9, the J gene TRBJ2-2, with D possibly matching TRBD1 (6 bases). The CDR3 totals 15 residues. The germline gives CDR1 SEHNR, CDR2 FQNEAQ (reference sequence). Trimming removed 5 bases at V and 3 bases at J, with 13 bases between. The CDR3: CASSPSRGYTGELFF. The CDR3 bases are TGTGCCAGCAGCCCCAGTAGGGGGTACACCGGGGAGCTGTTTTTT. Combining the CDR3 with reference TRBV7-9 and TRBJ2-2 gives the whole variable domain DTGVSQNPRHKITKRGQNVTFRCDPISEHNRLYWYRQTLGQGPEFLTYFQNEAQLEKSRLLSDRFSAERPKGSFSTLEIQRTEQGDSAMYLCASSPSRGYTGELFFGEGSRLTVL.

This chain uses TRBV7-9 with TRBJ2-1; possibly TRBD2 for D (6 bases). V was pared by 6 bases and J by 7 bases, with 10 bases between. The length of the CDR3 is 12 residues. Germline values: CDR1 SEHNR, CDR2 FQNEAQ (reference sequence). DNA for the CDR3: TGTGCCAGCAGGGAGGGTGGAAATGAGCAGTTCTTC. It codes for CASREGGNEQFF.

CDR3 bases: TGTGCCAGCGGACTTACAGGGGACGTCGGAGCTTTCTTT. It encodes CASGLTGDVGAFF. The V call is TRBV6-5, the J call TRBJ1-1; 7 bases line up with TRBD1. The V gene end was trimmed by 8 bases and the J gene end by 10 bases; junction bases not matched to a gene: 13. Germline V gene data show CDR1 as MNHEY and CDR2 as SVGAGI. This CDR3 region has 13 residues.

This clone has only a few counts. The V gene is TRBV15, the J gene TRBJ2-1; 8 positions agree with TRBD2. This CDR3 comprises 15 residues. V shed 1 base and J 13 bases; nucleotides not matched to a gene: 12. CDR1 is LNHNV, CDR2 YYDKDF, per germline (reference sequence). The CDR3 reads CATSRGGPTSGTQFF. CDR3 coding DNA: TGTGCCACCAGCAGAGGGGGACCCACTAGCGGAACCCAGTTCTTC.

V and J are TRBV2 and TRBJ2-7, with D tentatively TRBD2 (6 bases). Germline assignment: CDR1 SNHLY and CDR2 FYNNEI. The CDR3 sequence is 13 residues long. Trimming left V 6 bases short and J 3 bases short, with 12 bases between. The CDR3: CASRRDPDYEQYF. CDR3 bases: TGTGCCAGCAGGCGGGACCCAGACTACGAGCAGTACTTC.